A selection of T cell receptor beta chains follows, all from one sample in a study of T cells in Graves' hyperthyroidism and ophthalmopathy. Each CDR3 protein gets one entry after TCRdb re-called the multiplex PCR reads with MiXCR. The profile shows 600,000 to 700,000 distinct CDR3 sequences, roughly 46% of them singletons. The sample taken for sequencing was peripheral blood or thyroid tissue (not recorded which). Receptors were obtained from an adult man with Graves' disease, either hyperthyroidism or ophthalmopathy (not recorded which). Each CDR3 is given with its conserved first and last residue. The D gene is left open where the match is weak. Clone size is shown for a subset of rows, as once, few, many or a class of expanded clone.

abundance	v_gene	j_gene	d_gene	CDR3aa	CDR3nt
.	TRBV29-1	TRBJ2-7	.	CSVRDRTFSYEQYF	TGCAGCGTTCGAGACAGGACCTTCTCCTACGAGCAGTACTTC
.	TRBV7-2	TRBJ2-7	.	CASTLQARRYEQYF	TGTGCCAGCACCCTACAGGCTAGAAGATATGAGCAGTACTTC
.	TRBV2	TRBJ1-2	.	CASTDPYGTPNYGYTF	TGTGCCAGCACCGACCCCTACGGGACACCGAACTATGGCTACACCTTC
.	TRBV7-8	TRBJ2-7	.	CASSPHTYEQYF	TGTGCCAGCAGCCCCCACACCTACGAGCAGTACTTC
few	TRBV3-1	TRBJ2-5	TRBD2	CASSQDGTSGSRETQYF	TGTGCCAGCAGCCAAGATGGGACTAGCGGGAGTAGGGAGACCCAGTACTTC
.	TRBV20-1	TRBJ1-2	.	CSASDGLYGYTF	TGCAGTGCCAGCGATGGACTCTATGGCTACACCTTC
.	TRBV7-9	TRBJ1-6	.	CASSLGRDKYNSPLHF	TGTGCCAGCAGCTTGGGTCGGGACAAATATAATTCACCCCTCCACTTT
few	TRBV5-1	TRBJ2-2	TRBD1	CASSRQGANTGELFF	TGCGCCAGCAGCAGACAGGGCGCGAACACCGGGGAGCTGTTTTTT
.	TRBV5-1	TRBJ1-1	.	CASSIRDDRPNTEAFF	TGCGCCAGCAGCATCCGGGACGACCGGCCGAACACTGAAGCTTTCTTT
.	TRBV20-1	TRBJ2-7	.	CSARDLNSGWGEQYF	TGCAGTGCTAGAGATCTGAATTCAGGGTGGGGGGAGCAGTACTTC
few	TRBV11-2	TRBJ1-3	.	CASSLDGGSRNTIYF	TGTGCCAGCAGCTTAGATGGGGGCAGCAGAAACACCATATATTTT
.	TRBV19	TRBJ1-2	.	CASSGQLDYGYTF	TGTGCCAGTAGTGGACAGCTCGACTATGGCTACACCTTC
.	TRBV7-2	TRBJ2-5	TRBD1	CASSRRQGALEGTETQYF	TGTGCCAGCAGCCGCAGACAGGGGGCGTTGGAGGGGACAGAGACCCAGTACTTC
.	TRBV19	TRBJ1-1	TRBD1	CASRLTGKNTKAFF	TGTGCCAGTAGGCTGACAGGGAAAAACACTAAAGCTTTCTTT
few	TRBV12-3/TRBV12-4	TRBJ1-5	.	CASRPQGGGPQHF	TGTGCCAGCAGACCGCAGGGAGGTGGACCCCAGCATTTT
.	TRBV10-3	TRBJ1-1	TRBD1	CAIREGGFEAFF	TGTGCCATCAGGGAAGGGGGCTTCGAAGCTTTCTTT
many	TRBV29-1	TRBJ1-1	.	CSVEGAIF	TGCAGCGTTGAAGGGGCAATATTT
.	TRBV5-1	TRBJ1-2	.	CASSLFAGAEDGYTF	TGCGCCAGCAGCTTGTTTGCAGGGGCAGAAGATGGCTACACCTTC
.	TRBV7-2	TRBJ2-3	.	CASSSTGTRADTQYF	TGTGCCAGCAGCTCTACCGGGACCCGCGCAGATACGCAGTATTTT
few	TRBV7-9	TRBJ1-6	TRBD1	CASSPGTGGKSPLHF	TGCGCCAGCAGCCCGGGGACAGGAGGAAAATCACCCCTCCACTTT
.	TRBV19	TRBJ1-2	TRBD1	CASTQGAAGYTF	TGTGCCAGTACACAGGGGGCGGCGGGCTACACCTTC
once	TRBV24-1	TRBJ1-5	.	CATSYGADNQPQHF	TGTGCCACCAGTTACGGGGCAGACAATCAGCCCCAGCATTTT
many	TRBV19	TRBJ1-5	.	CASSIRAMGNQPQHF	TGTGCCAGTAGTATTCGGGCCATGGGGAATCAGCCCCAGCATTTT
.	TRBV20-1	TRBJ1-3	.	CSADNRVGTGNTIYF	TGCAGTGCTGATAACAGGGTCGGTACTGGAAACACCATATATTTT
.	TRBV7-2	TRBJ2-2	TRBD2	CASSSTSGGATGELFF	TGTGCCAGCAGCTCAACTAGCGGGGGGGCCACCGGGGAGCTGTTTTTT
.	TRBV6-1	TRBJ1-2	TRBD1	CAVSDIQGVGGYTF	TGTGCCGTCAGTGACATACAGGGGGTCGGGGGCTACACCTTC
.	TRBV20-1	TRBJ1-1	TRBD1	CSANQGGGTEAFF	TGCAGTGCAAACCAGGGGGGCGGCACTGAAGCTTTCTTT
few	TRBV19	TRBJ1-1	.	CASSSQGGNEAFF	TGTGCCAGTAGTAGCCAGGGAGGCAATGAAGCTTTCTTT
few	TRBV2	TRBJ1-5	TRBD1	CASSVYGTGGFGGQHGDF	TGTGCCAGCAGTGTTTACGGGACAGGGGGCTTCGGCGGCCAGCATGGGGATTTT
many	TRBV2	TRBJ2-7	TRBD1	CASGDRVTYEQYF	TGTGCCAGCGGGGACAGGGTGACCTACGAGCAGTACTTC
many	TRBV19	TRBJ1-1	.	CASSTSNTEAFF	TGTGCCAGTAGTACGTCGAACACTGAAGCTTTCTTT
few	TRBV3-1	TRBJ1-4	.	CASSSTDGNEKLFF	TGTGCCAGCAGCTCAACGGACGGGAATGAAAAACTGTTTTTT
.	TRBV20-1	TRBJ2-5	TRBD2	CSAHPRLLAGEETQYF	TGCAGTGCCCACCCCCGGCTCCTAGCGGGGGAAGAGACCCAGTACTTC
.	TRBV5-1	TRBJ2-2	.	CASTGAHTGELFF	TGCGCCAGCACTGGGGCACACACCGGGGAGCTGTTTTTT
.	TRBV5-1	TRBJ1-2	.	CASSSTGAGVYTF	TGCGCCAGCAGCTCCACGGGGGCTGGTGTCTACACCTTC
.	TRBV5-5	TRBJ1-2	.	CASSFRQNGYTF	TGTGCCAGCAGCTTTAGACAGAATGGCTACACCTTC
.	TRBV10-3	TRBJ1-2	.	CAISDPVTDRDGYTF	TGTGCCATCAGTGACCCAGTGACAGATCGAGATGGCTACACCTTC
few	TRBV11-2	TRBJ1-2	TRBD1	CASSRPGTGNGYTF	TGTGCCAGCAGTCGCCCCGGGACAGGGAATGGCTACACCTTC
.	TRBV5-1	TRBJ1-4	TRBD1	CASSSNRGEKLFF	TGCGCCAGCAGCTCGAACAGGGGCGAAAAACTGTTTTTT
.	TRBV19	TRBJ1-4	.	CASSWGATNEKLFF	TGTGCCAGTAGCTGGGGAGCAACTAATGAAAAACTGTTTTTT
few	TRBV2	TRBJ2-2	.	CASSLNGQTSRYTGELFF	TGTGCCAGCAGCCTTAATGGACAGACCTCTAGGTACACCGGGGAGCTGTTTTTT
.	TRBV7-9	TRBJ1-1	.	CASSVDWNTEAFF	TGTGCCAGCAGCGTTGACTGGAACACTGAAGCTTTCTTT
many	TRBV7-9	TRBJ1-1	.	CASSLGQGAAEAFF	TGTGCCAGCAGCTTAGGGCAGGGAGCAGCTGAAGCTTTCTTT
few	TRBV10-3	TRBJ1-1	TRBD1	CASSDSRDREAFF	TGTGCCAGCAGTGACTCCCGGGACAGGGAAGCTTTCTTT
.	TRBV3-1	TRBJ1-1	.	CASSQDPTRTEAFF	TGTGCCAGCAGCCAAGATCCGACTCGAACTGAAGCTTTCTTT
.	TRBV10-2	TRBJ1-5	.	CASRPVGNDQPQHF	TGCGCCAGCAGACCCGTGGGGAACGATCAGCCCCAGCATTTT
.	TRBV14	TRBJ2-7	TRBD2	CASSHGTSGRRTYEQYF	TGTGCCAGCAGCCACGGGACTAGCGGGAGGAGGACCTACGAGCAGTACTTC
.	TRBV4-1	TRBJ1-1	.	CASSHDTLNTEAFF	TGCGCCAGCAGCCATGACACCCTGAACACTGAAGCTTTCTTT
many	TRBV13	TRBJ1-5	TRBD1	CASSAGQDNQPQHF	TGTGCCAGCAGCGCAGGACAGGACAATCAGCCCCAGCATTTT
few	TRBV7-9	TRBJ1-2	.	CASSRAIGLGPANYGYTF	TGTGCCAGCAGTCGGGCCATTGGACTGGGACCAGCTAACTATGGCTACACCTTC
many	TRBV7-8	TRBJ2-7	TRBD2	CASSLVATLAASYEQYF	TGTGCCAGCAGCTTAGTGGCCACTCTAGCGGCCAGCTACGAGCAGTACTTC
once	TRBV7-9	TRBJ2-7	TRBD2	CASSPGGRGQYF	TGTGCCAGCAGCCCGGGGGGACGGGGGCAGTACTTC
few	TRBV19	TRBJ2-2	.	CASSPGAANTGELFF	TGTGCCAGTAGTCCCGGAGCGGCGAACACCGGGGAGCTGTTTTTT